This TCR beta chain was profiled in a study of shared clonotypes between healthy human individuals (dated by TCRdb to 2018 to 2020). As for the study more broadly: The cohort comprised a couple of women and three men aged 18 to 49 years. Libraries were prepared and TCR repertoires were sequenced by different laboratories using diverse techniques, in order to increase sequencing depth and limit assay-specific biases. Between about 0.8 and 9.5 billion PBMCs per donor were obtained by leukapheresis. Per donor, three plates each were used for CD4 naive and CD4 memory, two for CD8 naive, and one for CD8 memory. The study deeply sequenced blood TCR repertoires of several healthy adults to estimate repertoire size and the extent of clonotype sharing between individuals.

Turning to this clone: What this receptor recognizes is not known. Within one base of it there is no much larger clone, and no base qualities were kept.

General study outcomes and caveats: Naive subsets generally had larger estimated clonotype richness than memory subsets. Clonotypes shared by all four sorted-subset donors showed higher generation probabilities than non-shared clonotypes. Because the study included a small number of donors, the genetic and exposure-history diversity represented was limited. Based on pairwise subsampling, the degree of clonotype sharing among donors was expected to be affected by sequencing depth. Only blood was sampled, and tissue TCR repertoires likely differ from those in blood. Rarefaction of sorted-subset datasets indicated incomplete sequencing despite the large sequencing depth. About 4.5% of naive CD4, approximately 3.7% of naive CD8, 2.3% of memory CD4, and 0.35% to 0.5% of memory CD8 clonotypes were shared across several donors.

Healthy HIV-negative adults with no recently reported acute infections or vaccinations were included as donors. All donors were Caucasian adults living in Nashville, Tennessee, USA. Magnetic negative selection was used to enrich CD4+ T cells, after which naive cells were positively selected on CD45RA and the negative fraction became the memory subset. Blood was obtained by leukapheresis, after which PBMCs were separated by Ficoll-Histopaque density gradient centrifugation and cryopreserved in liquid nitrogen vapor phase. Analytical flow cytometry was used to check the purity and quantity of every magnetically sorted T cell population. Genomic DNA was isolated from every sorted fraction and measured by UV absorbance on a Nanodrop 2000c. CDR1 and CDR2, looked up from the germline V gene, are SNHLY and FYNNEI. V drops 7 bases and J drops 4 bases, leaving 8 bases in between. The CDR3 goes from the cysteine to the phenylalanine over 13 residues. CDR3 DNA is the only sequence kept; it has 39 bases, read in frame from the first base.

Using the deep immunoSEQ assay, TCR CDR3 regions were amplified from genomic DNA by multiplex PCR. Genomic DNA extracted from each cell subset was distributed evenly over all wells of several immunoSEQ 96-well plates, and each plate served as one replicate. For sorted subsets, roughly 200 ng of genomic DNA, equivalent to tens of thousands of T cell genomes, went into each replicate PCR. The purified libraries were quantified using a Qubit 3.0 fluorometer, sized with a Bioanalyzer 2100, and then quantified again using the KAPA Library Quantification kit. Every immunoSEQ 96-well plate was sequenced on a dedicated single-read 150-cycle Illumina NextSeq 550 flow cell. The authors' analysis ran thus. The immunoSEQ output contained only junctional sequences without quality scores, so filtering could not match that applied to full-length reads. Sequences were annotated with PyIR, a Python wrapper for IgBLAST v1.9, using IMGT germline references to assign V/J genes and CDR3. Reads were removed for weak V/J assignments (E-value above 1e-6), missing CDR3, stop codons, out-of-frame junctions, or ambiguous translated residues. A V3J clonotype was defined by an identical inferred V gene, J gene, and CDR3 amino acid sequence. The percentage overlap between two repertoires was calculated by dividing the number of shared unique clonotypes by the size of the smaller repertoire. RTK rarefaction, the Chao1 estimator, and Recon v2.1 estimates of unobserved clonotypes were used to assess repertoire richness. Generation probabilities were computed with OLGA for all TCRbeta clonotypes obtained by the gDNA method from four donors. Entries here come from immuneACCESS through TCRdb and include only in-frame sequences with V and J called. Some clones fail to appear in such tables; in the studies checked, an unresolved V gene covers under half of the shortfall, and the cause of the remainder is unknown. The V and J calls and clone size were taken over from that table, and D and trimming were inferred from the DNA. For this sample the table gives over a million clones, of which 96% were detected only once. The ten largest clonotypes hold approximately 1.1% of the sample.

The rearranged segments are TRBV2 and TRBJ2-6; TRBD1 is perhaps the D gene, given 6 matching bases. What was sequenced was naive CD4+ T cells sorted from blood. What the cell subset or site label conveys for this sample: CD45RA+ positively selected. This receptor was obtained from a man aged 30 to 39 in good health. The nucleotides read TGTGCCAGCACAGGGGACGGGGCCAACGTCCTGACTTTC. Its translation is CASTGDGANVLTF.